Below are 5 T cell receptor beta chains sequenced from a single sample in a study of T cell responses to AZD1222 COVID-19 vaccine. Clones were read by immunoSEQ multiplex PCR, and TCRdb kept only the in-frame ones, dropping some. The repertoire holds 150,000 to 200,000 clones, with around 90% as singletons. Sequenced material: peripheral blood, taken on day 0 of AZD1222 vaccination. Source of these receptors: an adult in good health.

This CDR3 is CASSSLAGEGTDTQYF. For the CDR3, the DNA is TGTGCCAGCAGCTCCCTAGCGGGAGAGGGCACAGATACGCAGTATTTT. The V call is TRBV7-6, the J call TRBJ2-3; TRBD2 aligns across 10 bases. Germline V lookup: CDR1 SGHVS, CDR2 FNYEAQ. J lost 1 base, V lost 4 bases, and 5 bases had no gene match. The CDR3 runs 16 residues.

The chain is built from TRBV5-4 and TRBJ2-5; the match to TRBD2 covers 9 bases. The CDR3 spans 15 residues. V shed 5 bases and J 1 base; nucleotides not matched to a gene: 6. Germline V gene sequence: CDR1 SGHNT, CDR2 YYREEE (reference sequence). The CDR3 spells CASSSAGGSQETQYF. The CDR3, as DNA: TGTGCCAGCAGTTCAGCGGGGGGATCCCAAGAGACCCAGTACTTC.

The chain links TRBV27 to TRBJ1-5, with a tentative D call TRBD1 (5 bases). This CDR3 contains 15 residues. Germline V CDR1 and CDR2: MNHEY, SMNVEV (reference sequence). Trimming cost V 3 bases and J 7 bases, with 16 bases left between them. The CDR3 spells CASSFSRQTVQPQHF. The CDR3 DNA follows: TGTGCCAGCAGTTTTTCCAGACAGACAGTCCAGCCCCAGCATTTT.

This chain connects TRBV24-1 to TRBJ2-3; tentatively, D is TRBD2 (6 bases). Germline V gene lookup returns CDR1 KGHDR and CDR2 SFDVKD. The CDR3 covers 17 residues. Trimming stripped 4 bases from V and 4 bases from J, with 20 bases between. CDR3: CATSDPLALEGPDTQYF. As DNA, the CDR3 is TGTGCCACCAGTGACCCGCTAGCGCTCGAGGGCCCAGATACGCAGTATTTT.

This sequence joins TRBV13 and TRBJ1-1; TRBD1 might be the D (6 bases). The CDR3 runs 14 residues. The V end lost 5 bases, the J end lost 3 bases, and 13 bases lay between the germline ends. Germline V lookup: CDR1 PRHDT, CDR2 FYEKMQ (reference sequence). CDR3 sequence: CASSSRTVYTEAFF. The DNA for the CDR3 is TGTGCCAGCAGCAGCCGGACAGTCTACACTGAAGCTTTCTTT. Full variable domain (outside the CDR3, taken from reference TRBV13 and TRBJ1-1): AAGVIQSPRHLIKEKRETATLKCYPIPRHDTVYWYQQGPGQDPQFLISFYEKMQSDKGSIPDRFSAQQFSDYHSELNMSSLELGDSALYFCASSSRTVYTEAFFGQGTRLTVV.